The sequence of this T cell receptor beta chain was determined in a study of shared clonotypes between healthy human individuals. Data came from immunoSEQ multiplex PCR; TCRdb stores just in-frame clones and leaves some out. This repertoire shows roughly 1 million clones, approximately 72% found once; its top ten account for 1.4% to 1.5%. The germline V gene has CDR1 SGHNT and CDR2 YYREEE (reference sequence). V was shortened by 0 bases and J by 0 bases, with 5 bases between the two germline ends. This CDR3 is 14 amino acids long. The gene calls are TRBV5-4 and TRBJ2-3; D is undetermined. The sequencing sample was made of memory CD4+ T cells sorted from blood. Noted subset: CD45RA-negative fraction. The clonotype originates from a man in his late teens or twenties in good health. CDR3 coding DNA: TGTGCCAGCAGCTTGGTGGTAAGCACAGATACGCAGTATTTT. Translated: CASSLVVSTDTQYF. The full variable domain, its missing parts supplied by reference TRBV5-4 and TRBJ2-3, is ETGVTQSPTHLIKTRGQQVTLRCSSQSGHNTVSWYQQALGQGPQFIFQYYREEENGRGNFPPRFSGLQFPNYSSELNVNALELDDSALYLCASSLVVSTDTQYFGPGTRLTVL.